This T cell receptor (beta chain) originates from a study of CD8 T cells in ankylosing spondylitis. This clonotype was recorded a few times. What it binds is not known. After removal of 4 bases from V and 4 bases from J, the junction contained 16 bases not matched to a gene. The germline V gene encodes CDR1 SGHRS and CDR2 YFSETQ. The CDR3 extends over 18 amino acids. Study-wide results and limits: A TCR beta motif made of about 8 highly homologous variants seemed typical of ankylosing spondylitis blood. Relatively scarce in peripheral blood, disease-linked clones were CD8+.

Researchers built TCR beta libraries using quantitative 5'-RACE with molecular barcodes. Via MiXCR, TCRdb re-called the 5' RACE reads, giving one row per CDR3 protein. Among about 240,000 distinct CDR3 sequences listed, approximately 12% were seen once. What was sequenced was blood, either unsorted or a sorted T cell fraction (not recorded which). The sequence came from a male donor with ankylosing spondylitis or in good health (not recorded which). The rearrangement joins TRBV5-1 to TRBJ2-3; 9 bases are a match to TRBD2. The CDR3 is CASSQGGLAGVAADTQYF. The CDR3 DNA sequence: TGCGCCAGCAGCCAAGGCGGTTTAGCGGGAGTTGCCGCAGATACGCAGTATTTT. Using reference TRBV5-1 and TRBJ2-3 for the parts outside the CDR3, the full variable domain is KAGVTQTPRYLIKTRGQQVTLSCSPISGHRSVSWYQQTPGQGLQFLFEYFSETQRNKGNFPGRFSGRQFSNSRSEMNVSTLELGDSALYLCASSQGGLAGVAADTQYFGPGTRLTVL.